This entry concerns a single T cell receptor beta chain. Living in 25 or so US areas, the participants were between 18 and 89 years of age. CDR1 is LNHDA and CDR2 is SQIVND in the germline V gene (reference sequence). Trimming took 5 bases from V and 4 from J, leaving 14 bases between them. The CDR3 runs to 14 residues. These data are taken from a study of blood T cell repertoires in COVID-19. Only in-frame clones appear in the TCRdb table, and some are missing; sequencing was by immunoSEQ multiplex PCR. The data contain about 320,000 clones, roughly 85% of them seen just once; the ten biggest clones take up about 1.9%.

Sequences were obtained from PBMCs or T cells enriched from blood (not recorded which). J is TRBJ1-2 and V is TRBV19; D is unclear. The receptor was derived from a woman aged 25 to 45 who had been exposed to COVID-19. CDR3 region: CASSLPGILYGYTF. The CDR3 DNA reads TGTGCCAGTAGTTTGCCCGGGATACTCTATGGCTACACCTTC.